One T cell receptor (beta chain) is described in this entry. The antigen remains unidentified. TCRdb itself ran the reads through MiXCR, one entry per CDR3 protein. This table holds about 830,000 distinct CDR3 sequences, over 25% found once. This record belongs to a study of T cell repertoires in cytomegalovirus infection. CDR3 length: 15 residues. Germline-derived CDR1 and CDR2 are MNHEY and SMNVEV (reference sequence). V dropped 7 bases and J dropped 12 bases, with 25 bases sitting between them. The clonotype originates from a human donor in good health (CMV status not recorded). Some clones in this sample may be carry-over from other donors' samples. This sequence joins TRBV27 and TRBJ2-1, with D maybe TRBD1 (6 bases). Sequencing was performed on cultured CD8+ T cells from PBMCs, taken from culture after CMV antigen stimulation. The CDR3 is CASKPGVFMPSLQFF. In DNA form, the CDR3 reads TGTGCCAGCAAACCAGGGGTTTTTATGCCATCCTTGCAGTTCTTC.